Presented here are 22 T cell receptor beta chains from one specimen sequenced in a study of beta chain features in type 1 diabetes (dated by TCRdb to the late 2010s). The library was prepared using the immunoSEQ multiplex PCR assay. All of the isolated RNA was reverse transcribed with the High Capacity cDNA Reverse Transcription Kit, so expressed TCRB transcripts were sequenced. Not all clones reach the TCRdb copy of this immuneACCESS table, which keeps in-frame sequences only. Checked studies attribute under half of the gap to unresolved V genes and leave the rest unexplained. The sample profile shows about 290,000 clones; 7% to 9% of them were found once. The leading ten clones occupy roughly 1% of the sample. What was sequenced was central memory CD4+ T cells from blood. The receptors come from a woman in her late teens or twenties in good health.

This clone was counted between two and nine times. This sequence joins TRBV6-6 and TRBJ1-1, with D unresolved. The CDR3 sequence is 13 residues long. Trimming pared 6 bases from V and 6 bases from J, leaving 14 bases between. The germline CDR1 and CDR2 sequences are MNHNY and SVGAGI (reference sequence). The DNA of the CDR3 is TGTGCCAGCAGCCACGGAGGTGGTGCTGAAGCTTTCTTT. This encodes CASSHGGGAEAFF.

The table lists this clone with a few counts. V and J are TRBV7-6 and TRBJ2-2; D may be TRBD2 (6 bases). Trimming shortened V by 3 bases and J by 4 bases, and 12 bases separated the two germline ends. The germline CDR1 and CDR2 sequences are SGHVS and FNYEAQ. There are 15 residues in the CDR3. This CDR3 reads CASSFLTSFTGELFF. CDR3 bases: TGTGCCAGCAGCTTCCTGACTAGTTTCACCGGGGAGCTGTTTTTT.

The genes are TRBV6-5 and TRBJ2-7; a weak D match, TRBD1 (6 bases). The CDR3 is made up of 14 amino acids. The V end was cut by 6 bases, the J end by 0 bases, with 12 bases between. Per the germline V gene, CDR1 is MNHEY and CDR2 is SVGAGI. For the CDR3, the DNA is TGTGCCAGCAGATCCCGGGACAACTCCTACGAGCAGTACGTC. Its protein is CASRSRDNSYEQYV.

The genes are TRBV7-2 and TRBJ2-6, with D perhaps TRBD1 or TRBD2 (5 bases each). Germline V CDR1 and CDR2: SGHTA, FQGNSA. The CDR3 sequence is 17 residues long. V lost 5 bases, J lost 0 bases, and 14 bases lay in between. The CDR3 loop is CASSRDPTSSGANVLTF. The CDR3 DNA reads TGTGCCAGCAGCCGGGACCCGACCAGCTCTGGGGCCAACGTCCTGACTTTC.

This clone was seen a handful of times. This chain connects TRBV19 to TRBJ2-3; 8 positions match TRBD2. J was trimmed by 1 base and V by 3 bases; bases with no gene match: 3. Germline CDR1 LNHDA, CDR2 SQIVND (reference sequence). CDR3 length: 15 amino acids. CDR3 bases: TGTGCCAGTAGTATTCGGGGGGGCCGCACAGATACGCAGTATTTT. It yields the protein CASSIRGGRTDTQYF.

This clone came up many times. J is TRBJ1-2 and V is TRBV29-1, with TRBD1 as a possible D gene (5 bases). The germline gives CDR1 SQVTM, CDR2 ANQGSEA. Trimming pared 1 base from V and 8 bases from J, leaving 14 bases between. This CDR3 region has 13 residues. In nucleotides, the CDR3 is TGCAGCGTTGAAGGAACAGGATCGCAGGGCTACACCTTC. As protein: CSVEGTGSQGYTF.

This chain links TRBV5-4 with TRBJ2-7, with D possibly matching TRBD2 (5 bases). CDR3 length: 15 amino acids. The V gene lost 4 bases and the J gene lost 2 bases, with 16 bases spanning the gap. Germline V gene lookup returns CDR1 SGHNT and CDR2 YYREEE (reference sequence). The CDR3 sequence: CASSHTFLEAYEQYF. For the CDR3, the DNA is TGTGCCAGCAGCCATACTTTCCTGGAGGCCTACGAGCAGTACTTC. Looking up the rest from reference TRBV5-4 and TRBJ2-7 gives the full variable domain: ETGVTQSPTHLIKTRGQQVTLRCSSQSGHNTVSWYQQALGQGPQFIFQYYREEENGRGNFPPRFSGLQFPNYSSELNVNALELDDSALYLCASSHTFLEAYEQYFGPGTRLTVT.

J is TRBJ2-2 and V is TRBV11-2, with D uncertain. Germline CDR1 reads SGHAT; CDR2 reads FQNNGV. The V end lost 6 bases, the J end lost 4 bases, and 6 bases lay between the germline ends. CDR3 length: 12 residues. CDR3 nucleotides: TGTGCCAGCAGGTCCATCACCGGGGAGCTGTTTTTT. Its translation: CASRSITGELFF.

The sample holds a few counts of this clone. CDR3 loop: CASSLLWGHEQYF. The CDR3 region has the DNA TGTGCCAGCAGCTTACTCTGGGGACACGAGCAGTACTTC. The V call is TRBV7-2, the J call TRBJ2-7; D possibly uses TRBD1 or TRBD2 (5 bases each). The germline gives CDR1 SGHTA, CDR2 FQGNSA. The CDR3 consists of 13 residues. Trimming removed 2 bases from V and 5 bases from J, with 10 bases in between.

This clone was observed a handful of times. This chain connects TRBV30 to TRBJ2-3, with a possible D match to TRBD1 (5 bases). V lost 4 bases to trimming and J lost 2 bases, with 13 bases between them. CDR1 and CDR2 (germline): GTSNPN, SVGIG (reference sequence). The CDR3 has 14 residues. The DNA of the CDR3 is TGTGCCTGGATTCGTTCAGGGAACACAGATACGCAGTATTTT. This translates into CAWIRSGNTDTQYF.

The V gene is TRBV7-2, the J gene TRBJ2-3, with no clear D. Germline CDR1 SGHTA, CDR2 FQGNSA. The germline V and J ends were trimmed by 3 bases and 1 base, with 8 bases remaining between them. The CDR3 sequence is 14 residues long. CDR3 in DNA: TGTGCCAGCAGCTTCGACGGAGGCACAGATACGCAGTATTTT. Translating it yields CASSFDGGTDTQYF.

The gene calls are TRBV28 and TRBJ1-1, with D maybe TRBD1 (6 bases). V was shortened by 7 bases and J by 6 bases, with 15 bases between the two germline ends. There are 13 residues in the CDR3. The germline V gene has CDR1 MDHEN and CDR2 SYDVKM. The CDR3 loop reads CASILSGGPEAFF. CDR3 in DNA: TGTGCCAGCATCCTATCGGGGGGCCCTGAAGCTTTCTTT.

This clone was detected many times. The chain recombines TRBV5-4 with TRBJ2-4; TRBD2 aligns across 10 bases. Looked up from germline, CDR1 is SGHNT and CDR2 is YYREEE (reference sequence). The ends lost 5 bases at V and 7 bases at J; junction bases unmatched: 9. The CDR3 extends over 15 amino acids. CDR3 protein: CASSMRLAGANIQYF. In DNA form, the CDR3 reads TGTGCCAGCAGTATGAGGCTAGCGGGGGCTAACATTCAGTACTTC.

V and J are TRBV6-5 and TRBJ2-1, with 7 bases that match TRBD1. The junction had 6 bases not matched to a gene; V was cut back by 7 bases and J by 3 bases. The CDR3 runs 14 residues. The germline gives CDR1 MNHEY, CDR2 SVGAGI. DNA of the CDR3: TGTGCCAGCACCAGGACAGGTTTCTACAATGAGCAGTTCTTC. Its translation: CASTRTGFYNEQFF.

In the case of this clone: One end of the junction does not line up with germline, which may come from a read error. In DNA, the CDR3 is TGTACCAGCAGCCAAGATCTTGTTATGAAGACCCAGTACTTC. This gives the protein CTSSQDLVMKTQYF. V usage is TRBV14 and J usage is TRBJ2-5, with D uncertain. The CDR3 is 14 amino acids. Looked up from germline, CDR1 is SGHDN and CDR2 is FVKESK.

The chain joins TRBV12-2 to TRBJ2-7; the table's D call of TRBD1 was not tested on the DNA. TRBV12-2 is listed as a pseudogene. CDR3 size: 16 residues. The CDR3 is CASRLATGTAAYEQYV. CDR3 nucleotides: TGTGCAAGTCGCTTAGCGACCGGGACAGCCGCCTACGAGCAGTACGTC.

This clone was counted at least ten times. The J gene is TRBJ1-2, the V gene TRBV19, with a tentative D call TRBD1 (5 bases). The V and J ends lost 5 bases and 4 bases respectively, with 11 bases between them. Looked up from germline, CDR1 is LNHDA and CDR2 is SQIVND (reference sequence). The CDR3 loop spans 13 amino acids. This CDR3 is CASSPQGFYGYTF. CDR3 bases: TGTGCCAGTAGTCCCCAGGGATTCTATGGCTACACCTTC.

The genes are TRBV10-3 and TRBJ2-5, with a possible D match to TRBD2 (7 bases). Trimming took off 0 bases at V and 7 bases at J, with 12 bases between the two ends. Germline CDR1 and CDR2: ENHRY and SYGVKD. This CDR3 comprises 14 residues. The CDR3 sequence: CAISESEGEGTQYF. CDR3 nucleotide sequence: TGTGCCATCAGTGAGTCCGAGGGGGAGGGGACCCAGTACTTC.

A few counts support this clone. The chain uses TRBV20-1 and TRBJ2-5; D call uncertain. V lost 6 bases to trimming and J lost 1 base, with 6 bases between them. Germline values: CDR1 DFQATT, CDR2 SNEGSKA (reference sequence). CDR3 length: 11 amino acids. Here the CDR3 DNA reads TGCAGTGCCCCCTCCCAAGAGACCCAGTACTTC. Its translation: CSAPSQETQYF.

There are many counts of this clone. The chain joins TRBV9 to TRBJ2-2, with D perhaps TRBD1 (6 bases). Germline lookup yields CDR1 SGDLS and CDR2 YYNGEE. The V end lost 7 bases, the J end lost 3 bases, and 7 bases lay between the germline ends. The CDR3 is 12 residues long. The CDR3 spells CASAGDTGELFF. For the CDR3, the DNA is TGTGCCAGCGCAGGGGACACCGGGGAGCTGTTTTTT. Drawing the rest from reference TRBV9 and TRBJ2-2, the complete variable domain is DSGVTQTPKHLITATGQRVTLRCSPRSGDLSVYWYQQSLDQGLQFLIQYYNGEERAKGNILERFSAQQFPDLHSELNLSSLELGDSALYFCASAGDTGELFFGEGSRLTVL.

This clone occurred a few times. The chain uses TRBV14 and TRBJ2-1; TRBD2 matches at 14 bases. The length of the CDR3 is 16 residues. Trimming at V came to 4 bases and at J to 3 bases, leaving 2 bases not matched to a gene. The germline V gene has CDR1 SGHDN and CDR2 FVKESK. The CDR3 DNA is TGTGCCAGCAGCCGGGGACTAGCGGGGGTCTACAATGAGCAGTTCTTC. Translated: CASSRGLAGVYNEQFF.

The CDR3 sequence is CASSLGGGTGLETQYF. For the CDR3, the DNA is TGTGCCAGCAGCTTAGGTGGGGGGACAGGGCTCGAGACCCAGTACTTC. The J gene is TRBJ2-5, the V gene TRBV7-2; 9 bases map to TRBD1. This CDR3 contains 16 residues. V shed 1 base and J 5 bases; nucleotides not matched to a gene: 8. Per germline, CDR1 SGHTA and CDR2 FQGNSA.